One and the same sample provided the 18 T cell receptor beta chains below, sequenced in a study of T cell changes during pregnancy in multiple sclerosis. Only in-frame clones appear in the TCRdb table, and some are missing; sequencing was by immunoSEQ multiplex PCR. The sample has about 36,000 clones; approximately 90% are singletons. The sample was CD4+ T cells from peripheral blood mononuclear cells, taken in the first trimester of pregnancy. The source of these receptors is a female donor with multiple sclerosis, enrolled in a pregnancy study.

The V and J genes are TRBV5-1 and TRBJ2-7; 13 nucleotides match TRBD2. CDR3 length: 15 residues. The ends lost 3 bases at V and 2 bases at J; junction bases unmatched: 2. CDR1 SGHRS and CDR2 YFSETQ come from the germline V gene. CDR3 DNA sequence: TGCGCCAGCAGCTCGACTAGCGGGGGGACCTACGAGCAGTACTTC. Translating gives CASSSTSGGTYEQYF.

J is TRBJ2-6 and V is TRBV11-2, with D possibly matching TRBD1 (6 bases). CDR1 is SGHAT, CDR2 FQNNGV, per germline. V was cut by 5 bases and J by 0 bases, with 20 bases left in between. CDR3 length: 19 amino acids. This CDR3 is CASSISRAGAPSGANVLTF. Written as DNA, the CDR3 is TGTGCCAGCAGCATCTCGCGGGCAGGGGCACCCTCTGGGGCCAACGTCCTGACTTTC.

This chain joins TRBV29-1 and TRBJ1-1, with TRBD1 as a possible D gene (6 bases). Trimming took off 5 bases at V and 1 base at J, with 14 bases between the two ends. CDR1 is SQVTM, CDR2 ANQGSEA, per germline. CDR3 length: 14 amino acids. CDR3 region: CSVSRAGENTEAFF. The CDR3 DNA follows: TGCAGCGTTTCTAGGGCAGGGGAGAACACTGAAGCTTTCTTT.

The chain employs TRBV28 and TRBJ1-4; TRBD1 matches 9 bases. CDR1 and CDR2 (germline): MDHEN, SYDVKM. This CDR3 is 15 amino acids long. Germline trimming cut 5 bases from V and 6 bases from J; bases unmatched to any gene: 7. The chain's CDR3 is CASSTPDRGYEKLFF. DNA of the CDR3: TGTGCCAGCAGTACCCCGGACAGGGGATATGAAAAACTGTTTTTT.

This clone was recorded only once. The rearrangement uses TRBV27 and TRBJ1-2; 7 bases match TRBD1. V lost 6 bases to trimming and J lost 4 bases; unmatched junction nucleotides: 8. The CDR3 length is 14 residues. Germline V CDR1 and CDR2: MNHEY, SMNVEV (reference sequence). The CDR3 protein is CASRQGRSGYGYTF. The CDR3 DNA is TGTGCCAGCAGACAGGGGAGGTCGGGCTATGGCTACACCTTC.

The chain couples TRBV29-1 to TRBJ2-7; 8 nucleotides agree with TRBD1. This CDR3 comprises 17 residues. The V gene's germline CDR1 is SQVTM and CDR2 ANQGSEA. Germline trimming cut 0 bases from V and 3 bases from J; bases unmatched to any gene: 13. The CDR3 loop reads CSVEESRTGQGFYEQYF. The CDR3 coding sequence is TGCAGCGTTGAAGAATCGCGCACAGGACAGGGATTCTACGAGCAGTACTTC.

The V and J genes are TRBV25-1 and TRBJ1-2; 8 bases align to TRBD1. This CDR3 has 13 residues. The germline CDR1 and CDR2 sequences are MGHDK and SYGVNS. The junction had 5 bases not matched to a gene; V was cut back by 6 bases and J by 5 bases. CDR3 DNA: TGTGCCAGCAGGAAGACAGGGGCTTATGGCTACACCTTC. As protein: CASRKTGAYGYTF.

The J gene is TRBJ2-2, the V gene TRBV6-1; 12 nucleotides match TRBD2. The CDR3 contains 15 residues. The trim removed 9 bases at V and 2 bases at J, leaving 4 bases unmatched. Germline CDR1 is MNHNS and CDR2 is SASEGT. CDR3 in DNA: TGTGCCAGTCGACTAGCGGGAGCCAACACCGGGGAGCTGTTTTTT. Protein sequence: CASRLAGANTGELFF.

The chain recombines TRBV18 with TRBJ2-3; TRBD2 might be the D (6 bases). V was clipped by 2 bases and J by 3 bases, with 15 bases between them. The V gene's germline CDR1 is KGHSH and CDR2 LQKENI. The CDR3 runs 16 residues. As DNA, the CDR3 is TGTGCCAGCTCACCAGGACGCATAGGAGGGACAGATACGCAGTATTTT. This sequence encodes CASSPGRIGGTDTQYF.

This clone has just a few counts. V gene TRBV19 combines with J gene TRBJ2-5; 11 bases are shared with TRBD2. The CDR3 is made up of 16 amino acids. The ends lost 8 bases at V and 1 base at J; junction bases unmatched: 9. The V gene's germline CDR1 is LNHDA and CDR2 SQIVND (reference sequence). CDR3 sequence (DNA): TGTGCCAGTGGACCTAGCGGGGGGACATTCCAAGAGACCCAGTACTTC. Encoded protein: CASGPSGGTFQETQYF.

The gene calls are TRBV4-1 and TRBJ2-1; 11 positions match TRBD2. CDR1 and CDR2 from the germline V gene are MGHRA and YSYEKL. The CDR3 extends over 17 amino acids. Trimming removed 2 bases from V and 2 bases from J; junction bases left unmatched: 5. CDR3 in amino acids: CASSQSSGRTTYNEQFF. CDR3 bases: TGCGCCAGCAGCCAATCTAGCGGGAGGACTACCTACAATGAGCAGTTCTTC.

The chain combines TRBV5-4 with TRBJ2-5, with TRBD2 identical over 15 bases. The ends lost 4 bases at V and 7 bases at J; junction bases unmatched: 17. Looked up from germline, CDR1 is SGHNT and CDR2 is YYREEE (reference sequence). The CDR3 runs to 19 residues. Written as DNA, the CDR3 is TGTGCCAGCAGCACCGGGACTAGCGGGGGGCCATATGGCCCGGGGACCCAGTACTTC. It is translated as CASSTGTSGGPYGPGTQYF.

This clone was seen only once. V and J are TRBV29-1 and TRBJ1-2; 7 bases map to TRBD1. Germline values: CDR1 SQVTM, CDR2 ANQGSEA. The CDR3 runs 12 residues. V dropped 6 bases and J dropped 2; count of bases not matched to a gene: 3. CDR3 loop: CSVQTGNYGYTF. CDR3 DNA: TGCAGCGTGCAGACAGGGAACTATGGCTACACCTTC.

V gene TRBV7-9 combines with J gene TRBJ2-7, with 13 bases identical to TRBD2. Germline CDR1 SEHNR, CDR2 FQNEAQ (reference sequence). The length of the CDR3 is 19 residues. J gave up 2 bases and V 3 bases, and 13 bases lay outside the gene matches. CDR3 coding DNA: TGTGCCAGCAGCTTGACGCCATCTGGGACTAGCGGGAAGGCCTACGAGCAGTACTTC. It codes for CASSLTPSGTSGKAYEQYF.

Only a few counts were recorded for this clone. This rearrangement joins TRBV20-1 to TRBJ1-1, with a tentative D call TRBD1 (6 bases). The CDR3 runs 11 residues. Between the trimmed V and J ends, which lost 5 bases and 8 bases, there was a span of 12 bases. Per germline, CDR1 DFQATT and CDR2 SNEGSKA (reference sequence). The CDR3 DNA follows: TGCAGTGCTCGGACAGTGCGAGAAGCTTTCTTT. Translating it yields CSARTVREAFF.

The chain employs TRBV10-3 and TRBJ2-7; TRBD1 aligns across 11 bases. The CDR3 runs to 18 residues. V shed 4 bases, J shed 6 bases, and the junction held 17 bases outside the gene matches. The V gene's germline CDR1 is ENHRY and CDR2 SYGVKD. DNA of the CDR3: TGTGCCATCAGTGGGTCGGACAGGGGGCCCACTATAATCGGCGAGCAGTACTTC. Protein sequence: CAISGSDRGPTIIGEQYF.

The DNA of the CDR3 is TGCGCCAGCAGCTTGACTAGCGGCCCCTACGAGCAGTACTTC. As protein: CASSLTSGPYEQYF. This chain joins TRBV5-1 and TRBJ2-7; TRBD2 aligns across 8 bases. CDR3 length equals 14 residues. From germline, CDR1 is SGHRS and CDR2 YFSETQ. V shed 1 base and J 2 bases; nucleotides not matched to a gene: 2.

The rearrangement links TRBV29-1 to TRBJ2-3; tentatively, D is TRBD2 (7 bases). Deletions cut 1 base from V and 7 bases from J, with 21 bases between. Germline V lookup: CDR1 SQVTM, CDR2 ANQGSEA. The CDR3 runs to 16 residues. The CDR3 sequence is CSVEGGGGGGPNTQYF. Here the CDR3 DNA reads TGCAGCGTTGAAGGTGGTGGAGGGGGGGGGCCGAATACGCAGTATTTT.